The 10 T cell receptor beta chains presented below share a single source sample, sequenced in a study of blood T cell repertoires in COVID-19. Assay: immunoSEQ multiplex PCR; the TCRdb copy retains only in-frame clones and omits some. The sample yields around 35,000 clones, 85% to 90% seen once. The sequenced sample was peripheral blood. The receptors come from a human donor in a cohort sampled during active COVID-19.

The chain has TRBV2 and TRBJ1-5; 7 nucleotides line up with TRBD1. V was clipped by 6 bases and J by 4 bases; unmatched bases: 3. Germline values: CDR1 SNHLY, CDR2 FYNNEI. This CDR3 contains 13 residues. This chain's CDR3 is CASRGQANQPQHF. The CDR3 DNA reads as TGTGCCAGCAGAGGACAGGCTAATCAGCCCCAGCATTTT.

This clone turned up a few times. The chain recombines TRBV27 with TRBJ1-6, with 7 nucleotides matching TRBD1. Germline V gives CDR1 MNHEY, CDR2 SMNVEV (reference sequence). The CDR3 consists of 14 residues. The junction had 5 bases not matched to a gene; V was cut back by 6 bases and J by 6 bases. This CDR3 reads CASRPNRGNSPLHF. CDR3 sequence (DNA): TGTGCCAGCAGACCCAACAGGGGTAATTCACCCCTCCACTTT.

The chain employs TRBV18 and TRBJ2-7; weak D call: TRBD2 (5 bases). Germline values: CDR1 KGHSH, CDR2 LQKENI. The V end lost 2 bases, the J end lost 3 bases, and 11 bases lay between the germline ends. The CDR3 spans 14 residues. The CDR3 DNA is TGTGCCAGCTCACCATCGATCGAGGGCTACGAGCAGTACTTC. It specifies CASSPSIEGYEQYF. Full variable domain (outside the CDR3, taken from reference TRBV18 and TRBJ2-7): NAGVMQNPRHLVRRRGQEARLRCSPMKGHSHVYWYRQLPEEGLKFMVYLQKENIIDESGMPKERFSAEFPKEGPSILRIQQVVRGDSAAYFCASSPSIEGYEQYFGPGTRLTVT.

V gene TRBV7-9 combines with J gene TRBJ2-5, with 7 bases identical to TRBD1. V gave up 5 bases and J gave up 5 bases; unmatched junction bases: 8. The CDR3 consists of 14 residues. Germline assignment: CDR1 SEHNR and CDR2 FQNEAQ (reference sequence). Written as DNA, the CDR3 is TGTGCCAGCAGCCGATACAGGGGTTCGGAGACCCAGTACTTC. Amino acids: CASSRYRGSETQYF. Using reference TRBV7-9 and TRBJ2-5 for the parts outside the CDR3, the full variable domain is DTGVSQNPRHKITKRGQNVTFRCDPISEHNRLYWYRQTLGQGPEFLTYFQNEAQLEKSRLLSDRFSAERPKGSFSTLEIQRTEQGDSAMYLCASSRYRGSETQYFGPGTRLLVL.

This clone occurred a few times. This CDR3 is CASRKTSGSVTGELFF. The CDR3 bases are TGTGCCAGCAGGAAAACTAGCGGGAGTGTCACCGGGGAGCTGTTTTTT. The chain joins TRBV28 to TRBJ2-2, with 11 positions matching TRBD2. With 6 bases clipped from V and 4 bases from J, the junction kept 7 bases outside the gene matches. From germline, CDR1 is MDHEN and CDR2 SYDVKM. The CDR3 totals 16 residues.

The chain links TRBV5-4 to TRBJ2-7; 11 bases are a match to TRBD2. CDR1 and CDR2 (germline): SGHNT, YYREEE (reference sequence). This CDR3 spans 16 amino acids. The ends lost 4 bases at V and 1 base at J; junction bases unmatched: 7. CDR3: CASSPAGLAGSYEQYF. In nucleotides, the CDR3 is TGTGCCAGCAGCCCGGCTGGACTAGCGGGTTCCTACGAGCAGTACTTC.

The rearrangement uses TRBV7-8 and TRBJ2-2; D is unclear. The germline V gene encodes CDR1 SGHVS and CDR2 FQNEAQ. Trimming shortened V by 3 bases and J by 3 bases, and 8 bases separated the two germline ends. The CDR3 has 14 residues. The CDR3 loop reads CASSLREDTGELFF. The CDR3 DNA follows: TGTGCCAGCAGCTTGAGAGAGGACACCGGGGAGCTGTTTTTT.

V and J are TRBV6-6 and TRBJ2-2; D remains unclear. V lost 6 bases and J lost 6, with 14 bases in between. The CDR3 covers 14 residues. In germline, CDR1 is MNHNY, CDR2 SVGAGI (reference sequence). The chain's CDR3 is CASSHEVESGELFF. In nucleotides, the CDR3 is TGTGCCAGCAGCCACGAGGTGGAGTCCGGGGAGCTGTTTTTT.

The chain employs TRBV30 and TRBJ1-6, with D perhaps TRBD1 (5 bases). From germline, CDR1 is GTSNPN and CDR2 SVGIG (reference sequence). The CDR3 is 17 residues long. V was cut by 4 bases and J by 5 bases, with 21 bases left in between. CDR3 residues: CAWIGAGFSLDNSPLHF. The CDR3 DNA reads TGTGCCTGGATTGGGGCAGGGTTCTCTCTGGATAATTCACCCCTCCACTTT. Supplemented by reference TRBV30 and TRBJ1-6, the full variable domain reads SQTIHQWPATLVQPVGSPLSLECTVEGTSNPNLYWYRQAAGRGLQLLFYSVGIGQISSEVPQNLSASRPQDRQFILSSKKLLLSDSGFYLCAWIGAGFSLDNSPLHFGNGTRLTVT.

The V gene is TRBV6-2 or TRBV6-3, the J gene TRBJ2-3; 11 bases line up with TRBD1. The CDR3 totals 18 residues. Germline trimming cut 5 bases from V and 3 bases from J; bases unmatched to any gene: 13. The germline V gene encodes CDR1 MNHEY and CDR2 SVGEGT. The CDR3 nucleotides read TGTGCCAGCAGTGCCCTCCGCCGGACAGGGGGCAGAACAGATACGCAGTATTTT. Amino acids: CASSALRRTGGRTDTQYF.